One sample yielded the 9 T cell receptor beta chains listed below, sequenced in a study of T cells in localized non-small cell lung cancer. The assay was immunoSEQ multiplex PCR, and TCRdb's table has in-frame clones only and misses some. The sample contains 70,000 to 90,000 clones, around 80% of which appear only once. The sequencing used peripheral blood, collected before any cancer treatment. Receptor source: a female donor older than 55 with stage I lung adenocarcinoma.

The J gene is TRBJ1-3, the V gene TRBV7-2; tentative D call: TRBD1 (6 bases). The V gene lost 1 base and the J gene lost 4 bases, with 14 bases spanning the gap. The CDR3 consists of 16 residues. Per the germline V gene, CDR1 is SGHTA and CDR2 is FQGNSA. The CDR3 region is CASSLDRARRGNTIYF. In DNA, the CDR3 is TGTGCCAGCAGCTTAGACAGGGCCCGTAGAGGAAACACCATATATTTT.

The chain carries TRBV11-2 and TRBJ1-6; no clear D gene. The CDR3 spans 13 residues. Trimming took off 3 bases at V and 5 bases at J, with 5 bases between the two ends. CDR1 SGHAT and CDR2 FQNNGV come from the germline V gene. In DNA form, the CDR3 reads TGTGCCAGCAGCTTCGCGGATAATTCACCCCTCCACTTT. Its protein product is CASSFADNSPLHF.

The chain couples TRBV5-1 to TRBJ2-5, with 12 bases identical to TRBD2. Germline CDR1 is SGHRS and CDR2 is YFSETQ. V shed 0 bases and J 5 bases; nucleotides not matched to a gene: 8. The CDR3 loop spans 17 amino acids. The CDR3 is CASSLGLAGDWIETQYF. The CDR3 DNA reads TGCGCCAGCAGCTTGGGACTAGCGGGAGATTGGATTGAGACCCAGTACTTC.

The chain recombines TRBV7-8 with TRBJ1-1; D is undetermined. The germline V and J ends were trimmed by 5 bases and 5 bases, with 18 bases remaining between them. Germline V gene lookup returns CDR1 SGHVS and CDR2 FQNEAQ. The CDR3 has 15 amino acids. Written as DNA, the CDR3 is TGTGCCAGCAGCCCAGGTTTTGGCAGAGGGACTGAAGCTTTCTTT. This sequence encodes CASSPGFGRGTEAFF.

The chain has TRBV11-1 and TRBJ2-5; a weak D match, TRBD1 (5 bases). Germline-derived CDR1 and CDR2 are SGHAT and FQDESV (reference sequence). V gave up 5 bases and J gave up 5 bases, with 18 bases separating them. CDR3 length equals 15 residues. This CDR3 is CASSPLRQGIETQYF. The CDR3 region has the DNA TGTGCCAGCAGCCCTCTTCGGCAGGGTATCGAGACCCAGTACTTC. Looking up the rest from reference TRBV11-1 and TRBJ2-5 gives the full variable domain: EAEVAQSPRYKITEKSQAVAFWCDPISGHATLYWYRQILGQGPELLVQFQDESVVDDSQLPKDRFSAERLKGVDSTLKIQPAELGDSAMYLCASSPLRQGIETQYFGPGTRLLVL.

The chain joins TRBV18 to TRBJ2-1; TRBD1 matches at 7 bases. The trim removed 4 bases at V and 2 bases at J, leaving 5 bases unmatched. Per the germline V gene, CDR1 is KGHSH and CDR2 is LQKENI. This CDR3 is built from 15 residues. The CDR3 spells CASSLDRTPYNEQFF. Here the CDR3 DNA reads TGTGCCAGCTCACTGGACAGGACCCCCTACAATGAGCAGTTCTTC.

The CDR3 bases are TGTGCCAGCAGCTTGGTCGGGGGGATAGGTGAAAAACTGTTTTTT. Protein product: CASSLVGGIGEKLFF. The rearrangement links TRBV5-4 to TRBJ1-4, with D possibly TRBD1 on 5 matching bases. Trimming took off 0 bases at V and 7 bases at J, with 13 bases between the two ends. The CDR3 extends over 15 amino acids. From germline, CDR1 is SGHNT and CDR2 YYREEE (reference sequence).

The chain uses TRBV5-1 and TRBJ2-2, with 9 nucleotides matching TRBD2. Germline V gene lookup returns CDR1 SGHRS and CDR2 YFSETQ. The CDR3 is 17 amino acids. With V trimmed by 0 bases and J by 4 bases, 7 bases remained unmatched. CDR3 nucleotides: TGCGCCAGCAGCTTGGCCGGGACTAGCCTTGGCACCGGGGAGCTGTTTTTT. Translated, it gives CASSLAGTSLGTGELFF. Drawing the rest from reference TRBV5-1 and TRBJ2-2, the complete variable domain is KAGVTQTPRYLIKTRGQQVTLSCSPISGHRSVSWYQQTPGQGLQFLFEYFSETQRNKGNFPGRFSGRQFSNSRSEMNVSTLELGDSALYLCASSLAGTSLGTGELFFGEGSRLTVL.

This chain joins TRBV6-5 and TRBJ1-2; D gene unclear. This CDR3 spans 12 amino acids. V lost 9 bases to trimming and J lost 0 bases, with 8 bases between them. Germline lookup yields CDR1 MNHEY and CDR2 SVGAGI. CDR3 amino acids: CASSRANYGYTF. Here the CDR3 DNA reads TGTGCCAGTTCGCGGGCTAACTATGGCTACACCTTC.